Detailed here is one T cell receptor beta chain. What it binds is not known. Stated time point: newly diagnosed GD, antithyroid drugs for less than 3 months. With RNA extracted from PBMCs as input, the TCR library was made. All patients originated from an endocrinology department located in Xi'an, China. The data derive from a study of regulatory T cells in long-lasting Graves disease. Points from the study as a whole: Patients with persistent Graves' had lower TCR diversity than newly diagnosed patients.

CDR3 regions were amplified by Arm-PCR using iRepertoire HTBI primers to build TCR beta libraries. TCRdb re-called the multiplex PCR reads with MiXCR, one entry per CDR3 protein. The table lists around 450,000 distinct CDR3 sequences, roughly 17% of them singletons. The germline gives CDR1 SGDLS, CDR2 YYNGEE. The CDR3 has 13 amino acids. Trimming cost V 4 bases and J 7 bases, with 14 bases left between them. The data also belong to a second study, concerning T cells in Graves' hyperthyroidism and ophthalmopathy. As that study records: Most thyroid clonotypes expanded above 0.001 appeared in blood too. Before onset, by a median of around 6.4 months, the model predicted ophthalmopathy.

The specimen was peripheral blood mononuclear cells (PBMCs), collected at new diagnosis, from a patient treated with antithyroid drugs. The receptor was derived from a man aged 35 to 55 with Graves disease. The V gene is TRBV9, the J gene TRBJ1-2; TRBD1 might be the D (6 bases). CDR3 sequence (DNA): TGTGCCAGCAGCATAACAGGGCTAGGTGGCTACACCTTC. It is translated as CASSITGLGGYTF.